This paragraph reports one TCR beta chain. Other DNA sequences from this sample encode an identical CDR3 as well. The study ran its PCR with 60 Vbeta and 13 Jbeta primers. TCRdb keeps only in-frame clones here, not all; method: immunoSEQ multiplex PCR. The repertoire holds around 90,000 clones, with around 85% as singletons. The data stem from a study of cytomegalovirus exposure and HLA in healthy donors. This sequence was found in a man between 25 and 39 years old in good health and CMV-seronegative. The sample taken for sequencing was PBMCs.

The CDR3: CASTAGVGYTF. The CDR3 DNA follows: TGTGCCAGCACAGCAGGGGTTGGCTACACCTTC. The V gene is TRBV6-5, the J gene TRBJ1-2; D may be TRBD1 (6 bases). The length of the CDR3 is 11 residues. The V end lost 7 bases, the J end lost 7 bases, and 10 bases lay between the germline ends. Germline V gene data show CDR1 as MNHEY and CDR2 as SVGAGI.